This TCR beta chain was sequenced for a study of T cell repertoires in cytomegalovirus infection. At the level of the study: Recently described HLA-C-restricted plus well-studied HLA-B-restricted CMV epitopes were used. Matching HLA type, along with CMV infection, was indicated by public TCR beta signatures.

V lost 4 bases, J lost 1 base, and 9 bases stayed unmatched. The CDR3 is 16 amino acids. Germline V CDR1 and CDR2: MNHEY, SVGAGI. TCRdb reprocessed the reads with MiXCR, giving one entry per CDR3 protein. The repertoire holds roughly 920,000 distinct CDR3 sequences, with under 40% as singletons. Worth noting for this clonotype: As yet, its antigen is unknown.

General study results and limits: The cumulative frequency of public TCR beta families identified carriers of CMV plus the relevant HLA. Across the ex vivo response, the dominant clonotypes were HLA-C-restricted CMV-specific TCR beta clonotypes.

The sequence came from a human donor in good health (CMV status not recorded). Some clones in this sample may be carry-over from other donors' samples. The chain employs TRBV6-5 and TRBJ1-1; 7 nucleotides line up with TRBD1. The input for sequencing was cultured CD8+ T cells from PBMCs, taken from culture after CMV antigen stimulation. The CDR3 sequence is CASSWQGVVSNTEAFF. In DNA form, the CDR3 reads TGTGCCAGCAGTTGGCAGGGGGTGGTGTCGAACACTGAAGCTTTCTTT.